The 24 T cell receptor beta chains listed next were all sequenced from one sample in a study of blood T cell repertoires in COVID-19. This table comes from immunoSEQ multiplex PCR, and its TCRdb copy is limited to in-frame clones, with some not included. The sample holds just over 300,000 clones, around 90% seen once. Sequencing input: PBMCs or T cells enriched from blood (not recorded which). These receptors were obtained from a woman between 18 and 30 years old who had recovered from COVID-19.

The chain links TRBV7-9 to TRBJ2-3, with D unresolved. V was clipped by 3 bases and J by 1 base, with 11 bases between them. The CDR3 is made up of 15 amino acids. The germline gives CDR1 SEHNR, CDR2 FQNEAQ (reference sequence). CDR3 in DNA: TGTGCCAGCAGCTTTCCAGTACGGGGCACAGATACGCAGTATTTT. It specifies CASSFPVRGTDTQYF. Complete variable domain (other parts from reference TRBV7-9 and TRBJ2-3): DTGVSQNPRHKITKRGQNVTFRCDPISEHNRLYWYRQTLGQGPEFLTYFQNEAQLEKSRLLSDRFSAERPKGSFSTLEIQRTEQGDSAMYLCASSFPVRGTDTQYFGPGTRLTVL.

This clone was counted once. CDR3 in DNA: TGTGCCAGCAGTGACAACACCTTTCAGTCAGGCTACACCTTC. Translated, it gives CASSDNTFQSGYTF. The chain is built from TRBV27 and TRBJ1-2; D is uncertain. CDR3 size: 14 residues. Per the germline V gene, CDR1 is MNHEY and CDR2 is SMNVEV (reference sequence). Trimming took off 5 bases at V and 8 bases at J, with 18 bases between the two ends.

The chain is built from TRBV4-2 and TRBJ1-4; 10 nucleotides line up with TRBD1. Germline CDR1 reads LGHNA; CDR2 reads YNFKEQ. The V gene end was trimmed by 4 bases and the J gene end by 3 bases; junction bases not matched to a gene: 11. This CDR3 contains 18 residues. This chain's CDR3 is CASSRQGAALTPNEKLFF. Here the CDR3 DNA reads TGTGCCAGCAGCCGACAGGGGGCCGCCTTAACCCCTAATGAAAAACTGTTTTTT.

The rearrangement joins TRBV19 to TRBJ1-5; TRBD1 aligns across 10 bases. J gave up 5 bases and V 5 bases, and 9 bases lay outside the gene matches. Germline values: CDR1 LNHDA, CDR2 SQIVND (reference sequence). The CDR3 loop spans 16 amino acids. CDR3 DNA sequence: TGTGCCAGTAGTGGTCGGGACAGGGGAGGGGATCAGCCCCAGCATTTT. Its translation is CASSGRDRGGDQPQHF. Full variable domain (missing parts from reference TRBV19 and TRBJ1-5): DGGITQSPKYLFRKEGQNVTLSCEQNLNHDAMYWYRQDPGQGLRLIYYSQIVNDFQKGDIAEGYSVSREKKESFPLTVTSAQKNPTAFYLCASSGRDRGGDQPQHFGDGTRLSIL.

This clone was observed a single time. The J gene is TRBJ1-1, the V gene TRBV5-1; 8 nucleotides line up with TRBD1. Unmatched junction bases numbered 8, after V lost 4 bases and J lost 6 bases. The CDR3 sequence is 14 residues long. Germline V gene lookup returns CDR1 SGHRS and CDR2 YFSETQ. In DNA form, the CDR3 reads TGCGCCAGCAGCCCAACAGGGGGTAGCCCTGAAGCTTTCTTT. Translation gives CASSPTGGSPEAFF. The variable domain in full, with the rest retrieved from reference TRBV5-1 and TRBJ1-1, is KAGVTQTPRYLIKTRGQQVTLSCSPISGHRSVSWYQQTPGQGLQFLFEYFSETQRNKGNFPGRFSGRQFSNSRSEMNVSTLELGDSALYLCASSPTGGSPEAFFGQGTRLTVV.

The chain joins TRBV28 to TRBJ1-4; TRBD1 aligns across 9 bases. The CDR3 is made up of 19 amino acids. V shed 5 bases and J 0 bases; nucleotides not matched to a gene: 13. Germline CDR1 is MDHEN and CDR2 is SYDVKM. CDR3 sequence reads: CASSPSANRGRATNEKLFF. The CDR3 nucleotides are TGTGCCAGCAGTCCGAGCGCCAACAGGGGGCGGGCAACTAATGAAAAACTGTTTTTT.

This chain uses TRBV3-1 (or the pseudogene TRBV3-2) with TRBJ2-1, with 8 bases fitting TRBD2. Trimming removed 4 bases from V and 8 bases from J; junction bases left unmatched: 7. The length of the CDR3 is 14 residues. Germline V gene data show CDR1 as LGHDT and CDR2 as YNNKEL (reference sequence). For the CDR3, the DNA is TGTGCCAGCAGCCTCCACGGGAGGGGCTATGAGCAGTTCTTC. Residues: CASSLHGRGYEQFF.

The V call is TRBV5-1, the J call TRBJ2-7, with D hard to call. Germline V CDR1 and CDR2: SGHRS, YFSETQ. Trimming removed 1 base at V and 4 bases at J, with 15 bases between. The CDR3 has 15 amino acids. This CDR3 is CASSLTNGQYYEQYF. In DNA form, the CDR3 reads TGCGCCAGCAGCTTGACAAATGGGCAGTATTACGAGCAGTACTTC.

For the CDR3, the DNA is TGTGCCAGCAGCTTGAGGGACAGGTCCTACAATGAGCAGTTCTTC. It yields the protein CASSLRDRSYNEQFF. The chain recombines TRBV5-4 with TRBJ2-1, with 8 bases that match TRBD1. Germline CDR1 and CDR2: SGHNT and YYREEE (reference sequence). This CDR3 comprises 15 residues. V lost 1 base to trimming and J lost 1 base; unmatched junction nucleotides: 1.

The rearrangement joins TRBV7-9 to TRBJ2-1; TRBD2 agrees at 13 bases. Trimming cost V 4 bases and J 8 bases; bases outside gene matches: 8. The CDR3 spans 16 residues. Per germline, CDR1 SEHNR and CDR2 FQNEAQ (reference sequence). CDR3 coding DNA: TGTGCCAGCAGCTCGAGACTAGCGGGAGGCCTCGATGAGCAGTTCTTC. It encodes CASSSRLAGGLDEQFF.

The J gene is TRBJ2-2, the V gene TRBV6-1, with D tentatively TRBD1 (6 bases). The CDR3 is made up of 19 amino acids. With 4 bases removed from V and 0 bases from J, the gap between germline ends came to 21 bases. Germline loops: CDR1 MNHNS, CDR2 SASEGT. CDR3 loop: CASSANRALITANTGELFF. CDR3 nucleotide sequence: TGTGCCAGCAGTGCGAACAGGGCCCTAATAACCGCGAACACCGGGGAGCTGTTTTTT.

The J gene is TRBJ2-3, the V gene TRBV7-2; a weak D match, TRBD2 (6 bases). Looked up from germline, CDR1 is SGHTA and CDR2 is FQGNSA. The CDR3 is made up of 15 amino acids. The V and J ends lost 0 bases and 4 bases respectively, with 11 bases between them. CDR3 region: CASSLAGGSADTQYF. Here the CDR3 DNA reads TGTGCCAGCAGCTTAGCGGGAGGATCCGCAGATACGCAGTATTTT.

V and J are TRBV12-5 and TRBJ1-1, with D possibly being TRBD1 (5 bases). CDR3 size: 14 residues. CDR1 and CDR2 (germline): LGHNT, FRNRAP. With 10 bases removed from V and 0 bases from J, the gap between germline ends came to 15 bases. The CDR3 DNA reads TGTGCTACTGTTGGGGGGAGCATGAACACTGAAGCTTTCTTT. It yields the protein CATVGGSMNTEAFF.

The V and J genes are TRBV27 and TRBJ1-6; D possibly corresponds to TRBD1 (6 bases). With 6 bases removed from V and 5 bases from J, the gap between germline ends came to 11 bases. The CDR3 length is 14 residues. Germline V gene data show CDR1 as MNHEY and CDR2 as SMNVEV (reference sequence). The CDR3 spells CASRPGQNNSPLHF. The CDR3 DNA sequence: TGTGCCAGCAGACCCGGACAGAATAATTCACCCCTCCACTTT.

J is TRBJ1-2 and V is TRBV5-1; TRBD1 matches at 8 bases. V was clipped by 3 bases and J by 1 base; unmatched bases: 5. This CDR3 has 15 residues. The germline CDR1 and CDR2 sequences are SGHRS and YFSETQ. The CDR3: CASSWGTGLNYGYTF. DNA for the CDR3: TGCGCCAGCAGCTGGGGGACAGGACTTAACTATGGCTACACCTTC.

CDR3 loop: CASSEILAGANNEQFF. CDR3 nucleotide sequence: TGTGCCAGCAGCGAAATTCTAGCGGGCGCAAACAATGAGCAGTTCTTC. The chain is built from TRBV5-4 and TRBJ2-1; 8 bases agree with TRBD2. Trimming removed 4 bases from V and 5 bases from J; junction bases left unmatched: 11. The CDR3 runs 16 residues. CDR1 is SGHNT and CDR2 is YYREEE in the germline V gene (reference sequence).

This clone was found once. J is TRBJ1-4 and V is TRBV29-1; tentative D call: TRBD1 (6 bases). CDR3 size: 13 residues. V lost 6 bases to trimming and J lost 7 bases, with 15 bases between them. Germline CDR1 and CDR2: SQVTM and ANQGSEA. CDR3 region: CSVAWEGGEKLFF. The CDR3 bases are TGCAGCGTCGCTTGGGAAGGGGGTGAAAAACTGTTTTTT.

The rearrangement joins TRBV5-5 to TRBJ2-7, with TRBD1 matching over 7 bases. From germline, CDR1 is SGHKS and CDR2 YYEKEE (reference sequence). The CDR3 sequence is 15 residues long. V was pared by 3 bases and J by 5 bases, with 11 bases of the junction left unmatched. The CDR3 loop is CASSSGQVVYDEQYF. The CDR3 DNA follows: TGTGCCAGCAGCTCCGGACAGGTGGTCTACGACGAGCAGTACTTC.

The chain recombines TRBV5-5 with TRBJ2-3; 16 bases line up with TRBD2. After removal of 9 bases from V and 6 bases from J, the junction contained 7 bases not matched to a gene. The CDR3 consists of 15 residues. CDR1 is SGHKS and CDR2 is YYEKEE in the germline V gene (reference sequence). CDR3 region: CANSLGLAGGDTQYF. DNA of the CDR3: TGTGCCAACTCGCTGGGACTAGCGGGAGGGGATACGCAGTATTTT.

The chain employs TRBV12-3 or TRBV12-4 and TRBJ1-1; D uncertain. This CDR3 has 13 amino acids. V was pared by 5 bases and J by 0 bases, with 7 bases between. This chain's CDR3 is CASSQRMNTEAFF. The CDR3 nucleotides read TGTGCCAGCAGTCAGCGGATGAACACTGAAGCTTTCTTT.

V gene TRBV5-6 combines with J gene TRBJ1-4; D uncertain. V was trimmed by 0 bases and J by 3 bases, leaving 6 bases between them. This CDR3 spans 14 amino acids. CDR1 and CDR2 (germline): SGHDT, YYEEEE. The CDR3 nucleotides read TGTGCCAGCAGCTTGGGGGCAGCTAATGAAAAACTGTTTTTT. Its translation is CASSLGAANEKLFF.

This clone occurred a few times. The rearrangement uses TRBV5-4 and TRBJ2-1; D remains ambiguous. The CDR3 extends over 11 amino acids. V lost 1 base, J lost 8 bases, and 4 bases lay in between. The V gene's germline CDR1 is SGHNT and CDR2 YYREEE (reference sequence). CDR3 nucleotides: TGTGCCAGCAGCTTGCAGTATGAGCAGTTCTTC. As protein: CASSLQYEQFF.

The chain uses TRBV18 and TRBJ1-3; TRBD1 agrees at 9 bases. CDR1 is KGHSH, CDR2 LQKENI, per germline. This CDR3 contains 15 residues. Trimming took 5 bases from V and 2 from J; bases not matched to a gene: 4. DNA of the CDR3: TGTGCCAGCTCAGACTGGACAGGGGCTGGAAACACCATATATTTT. It is translated as CASSDWTGAGNTIYF.

The chain combines TRBV29-1 with TRBJ2-7; 9 bases are shared with TRBD1. The CDR3 has 11 residues. J gave up 6 bases and V 7 bases, and 4 bases lay outside the gene matches. Germline V gene data show CDR1 as SQVTM and CDR2 as ANQGSEA. CDR3 protein: CSARQGGEQYF. In DNA form, the CDR3 reads TGCAGCGCACGACAGGGGGGCGAGCAGTACTTC.